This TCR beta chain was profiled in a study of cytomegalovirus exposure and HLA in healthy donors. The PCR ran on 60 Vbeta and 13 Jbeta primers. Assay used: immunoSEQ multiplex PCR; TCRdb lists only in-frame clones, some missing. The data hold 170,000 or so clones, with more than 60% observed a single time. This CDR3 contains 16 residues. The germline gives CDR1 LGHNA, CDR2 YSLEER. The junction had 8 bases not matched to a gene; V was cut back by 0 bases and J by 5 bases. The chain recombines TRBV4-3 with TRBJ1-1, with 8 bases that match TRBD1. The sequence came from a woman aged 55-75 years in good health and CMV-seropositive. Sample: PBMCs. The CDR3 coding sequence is TGCGCCAGCAGCCAAGATATAGGGACAGGAAGGACTGAAGCTTTCTTT. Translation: CASSQDIGTGRTEAFF.